The 24 T cell receptor beta chains given below trace back to one sample, sequenced in a study of T cell responses to AZD1222 COVID-19 vaccine. The repertoire was sequenced with immunoSEQ multiplex PCR; TCRdb's copy has only in-frame clones and lacks some. This sample has 95,000 to 150,000 clones, with about 90% found just once. The material sequenced was peripheral blood, taken 28 days after the second AZD1222 dose. Receptors were obtained from an adult who received the AZD1222 COVID-19 vaccine.

V gene TRBV4-2 combines with J gene TRBJ1-1; D is ambiguous. The CDR3 has 13 amino acids. Germline CDR1 reads LGHNA; CDR2 reads YNFKEQ. The V end lost 0 bases, the J end lost 4 bases, and 6 bases lay between the germline ends. CDR3 amino acids: CASSQEGFTEAFF. The CDR3 bases are TGTGCCAGCAGCCAAGAGGGGTTCACTGAAGCTTTCTTT.

The gene calls are TRBV6-5 and TRBJ2-1; 9 bases fit TRBD1. This CDR3 region has 13 residues. Germline V gene sequence: CDR1 MNHEY, CDR2 SVGAGI. Trimming cost V 7 bases and J 6 bases; bases outside gene matches: 4. The CDR3 nucleotides read TGTGCCAGCAAAGAACAGGGGGCCAATGAGCAGTTCTTC. It is translated as CASKEQGANEQFF.

The chain carries TRBV5-1 and TRBJ2-1; 9 positions agree with TRBD1. V lost 4 bases and J lost 4; bases outside the gene matches: 6. Germline V gives CDR1 SGHRS, CDR2 YFSETQ. This CDR3 contains 15 residues. The CDR3 region is CASSLGTGRYNEQFF. In DNA form, the CDR3 reads TGCGCCAGCAGCCTCGGGACAGGGAGGTACAATGAGCAGTTCTTC. The full variable domain, in which reference TRBV5-1 and TRBJ2-1 provide the parts outside the CDR3, is KAGVTQTPRYLIKTRGQQVTLSCSPISGHRSVSWYQQTPGQGLQFLFEYFSETQRNKGNFPGRFSGRQFSNSRSEMNVSTLELGDSALYLCASSLGTGRYNEQFFGPGTRLTVL.

This clone has only one observation. This chain uses TRBV28 with TRBJ2-1; either TRBD1 or TRBD2 may fit D (5 bases each). Germline CDR1 MDHEN, CDR2 SYDVKM. V was pared by 5 bases and J by 2 bases, with 13 bases between. CDR3 size: 15 residues. The CDR3 here is CASSLRGNAYNEQFF. In nucleotides, the CDR3 is TGTGCCAGCAGTCTCCGGGGCAACGCCTACAATGAGCAGTTCTTC.

CDR3 loop: CASSQALAGGPHEQYF. In nucleotides, the CDR3 is TGTGCCAGCAGCCAAGCACTAGCGGGAGGGCCCCACGAGCAGTACTTC. The chain links TRBV3-1 (or the pseudogene TRBV3-2) to TRBJ2-7, with 13 bases fitting TRBD2. Per the germline V gene, CDR1 is LGHDT and CDR2 is YNNKEL (reference sequence). J lost 5 bases, V lost 1 base, and 5 bases had no gene match. This CDR3 has 16 amino acids.

This rearrangement joins TRBV6-6 to TRBJ1-1; TRBD1 aligns across 9 bases. This CDR3 has 14 residues. Germline-derived CDR1 and CDR2 are MNHNY and SVGAGI (reference sequence). V shed 6 bases, J shed 4 bases, and the junction held 6 bases outside the gene matches. CDR3 DNA sequence: TGTGCCAGCAGCCTGGGGGACAGGGTCACTGAAGCTTTCTTT. As protein: CASSLGDRVTEAFF.

The chain couples TRBV6-1 to TRBJ2-1; possibly TRBD2 for D (6 bases). The germline V and J ends were trimmed by 4 bases and 2 bases, with 9 bases remaining between them. Germline V gives CDR1 MNHNS, CDR2 SASEGT. CDR3 length: 14 amino acids. This chain's CDR3 is CASSAGEPYNEQFF. Written as DNA, the CDR3 is TGTGCCAGCAGTGCGGGAGAACCCTACAATGAGCAGTTCTTC.

The rearrangement uses TRBV13 and TRBJ2-2; D not certain. The V end lost 3 bases, the J end lost 0 bases, and 8 bases lay between the germline ends. Per the germline V gene, CDR1 is PRHDT and CDR2 is FYEKMQ (reference sequence). CDR3 length equals 15 residues. CDR3 amino acids: CASSLTDSNTGELFF. The DNA of the CDR3 is TGTGCCAGCAGCTTGACTGACTCGAACACCGGGGAGCTGTTTTTT.

J is TRBJ2-1 and V is TRBV5-1; 9 bases are shared with TRBD1. V lost 1 base to trimming and J lost 7 bases; unmatched junction nucleotides: 9. Germline CDR1 SGHRS, CDR2 YFSETQ. This CDR3 is 16 amino acids long. The CDR3 DNA sequence: TGCGCCAGCAGCTTGACCGGGACAGGGCCGGAAAATGAGCAGTTCTTC. Residues: CASSLTGTGPENEQFF.

The chain uses TRBV4-2 and TRBJ1-5, with no clear D. V was trimmed by 1 base and J by 4 bases, leaving 5 bases between them. The CDR3 covers 13 residues. Germline V gives CDR1 LGHNA, CDR2 YNFKEQ. CDR3 sequence (DNA): TGTGCCAGCAGCCAAGGAGGGAATCAGCCCCAGCATTTT. Its translation is CASSQGGNQPQHF.

This rearrangement joins TRBV11-3 to TRBJ2-3; TRBD2 aligns across 8 bases. There are 17 residues in the CDR3. The V segment lost 5 bases and the J segment 4 bases; nucleotides outside the gene matches: 14. Germline lookup yields CDR1 SGHNT and CDR2 YENEEA. CDR3 nucleotide sequence: TGTGCCAGCAGCCTGGCCGGGACTAGGGGGAACGCAGATACGCAGTATTTT. It translates to CASSLAGTRGNADTQYF.

CDR3 in amino acids: CASSDSTSADQETQYF. CDR3 nucleotide sequence: TGTGCCAGCAGTGACTCGACTAGCGCAGACCAAGAGACCCAGTACTTC. The V call is TRBV6-4, the J call TRBJ2-5; TRBD2 aligns across 8 bases. Germline V gene sequence: CDR1 MRHNA, CDR2 SNTAGT. The V and J ends lost 0 bases and 0 bases, in that order; junction bases with no gene match: 3. There are 16 residues in the CDR3.

The chain uses TRBV10-1 and TRBJ2-2; D is tentatively TRBD1 or TRBD2 (6 bases each). The CDR3 consists of 17 residues. Trimming removed 6 bases at V and 9 bases at J, with 26 bases between. CDR1 and CDR2 (germline): WNHNN, SYGVQD (reference sequence). CDR3 DNA: TGCGCCAGCAGCACCTCAGAGGGGGGCGGATTTGGAAGGGAGCTGTTTTTT. Its protein is CASSTSEGGGFGRELFF.

The rearrangement links TRBV11-2 to TRBJ2-3; 8 nucleotides match TRBD1. Germline trimming cut 5 bases from V and 4 bases from J; bases unmatched to any gene: 11. CDR3 length: 16 amino acids. Germline-derived CDR1 and CDR2 are SGHAT and FQNNGV. CDR3: CASSAVLQGAADTQYF. The DNA of the CDR3 is TGTGCCAGCAGCGCAGTCCTCCAGGGGGCCGCAGATACGCAGTATTTT.

Note on this clone: The sample holds other DNA sequences that translate to the same CDR3. The rearrangement joins TRBV2 to TRBJ2-7; 10 nucleotides match TRBD1. J gave up 6 bases and V 8 bases, and 4 bases lay outside the gene matches. CDR1 and CDR2 from the germline V gene are SNHLY and FYNNEI. The CDR3 is made up of 12 amino acids. The CDR3 bases are TGTGCCAGCCAGGGACAGGGGCGCGAGCAGTACTTC. Translating gives CASQGQGREQYF.

V gene TRBV7-2 combines with J gene TRBJ2-3; D not resolved. CDR3 length: 15 residues. V lost 4 bases to trimming and J lost 1 base, with 12 bases between them. The germline V gene encodes CDR1 SGHTA and CDR2 FQGNSA. The CDR3 loop reads CASSWPTTRTDTQYF. The DNA of the CDR3 is TGTGCCAGCAGCTGGCCCACTACCCGCACAGATACGCAGTATTTT.

The gene calls are TRBV19 and TRBJ2-6, with D possibly being TRBD1 (6 bases). Trimming shortened V by 3 bases and J by 3 bases, and 9 bases separated the two germline ends. This CDR3 has 15 residues. The V gene's germline CDR1 is LNHDA and CDR2 SQIVND (reference sequence). The DNA for the CDR3 is TGTGCCAGTAGTATCGACAGGTTTGGGGCCAACGTCCTGACTTTC. Protein product: CASSIDRFGANVLTF.

The chain combines TRBV5-8 with TRBJ2-5, with 8 bases lining up with TRBD2. This CDR3 contains 14 residues. The V gene end was trimmed by 0 bases and the J gene end by 3 bases; junction bases not matched to a gene: 1. Looked up from germline, CDR1 is SGHTS and CDR2 is YDEGEE. The CDR3 is CASSLARGEETQYF. In nucleotides, the CDR3 is TGTGCCAGCAGCTTGGCGCGGGGGGAAGAGACCCAGTACTTC.

The CDR3 DNA reads TGCGCCAGCAGCTTGGCCGGCGGGGTGCAGTCTGGAAACACCATATATTTT. The encoded protein is CASSLAGGVQSGNTIYF. The V gene is TRBV5-1, the J gene TRBJ1-3; D not resolved. V was pared by 0 bases and J by 1 base, with 14 bases between. The germline CDR1 and CDR2 sequences are SGHRS and YFSETQ. The CDR3 loop spans 17 amino acids.

The genes are TRBV27 and TRBJ2-3; 8 bases align to TRBD2. The CDR3 runs 15 residues. Unmatched junction bases numbered 7, after V lost 5 bases and J lost 3 bases. The V gene's germline CDR1 is MNHEY and CDR2 SMNVEV (reference sequence). The CDR3 bases are TGTGCCAGCAGTCCCCATAGCGGGATAACAGATACGCAGTATTTT. This sequence encodes CASSPHSGITDTQYF.

The V call is TRBV12-3 or TRBV12-4, the J call TRBJ1-1; the D gene is possibly TRBD1 (5 bases). This CDR3 region has 12 residues. Trimming shortened V by 6 bases and J by 4 bases, and 9 bases separated the two germline ends. CDR3 DNA sequence: TGTGCCAGCAGCGCGAGGGGCACTGAAGCTTTCTTT. Residues: CASSARGTEAFF.

This clone was counted once. The chain carries TRBV5-1 and TRBJ2-7, with D possibly TRBD1 on 5 matching bases. Germline-derived CDR1 and CDR2 are SGHRS and YFSETQ. Trimming took 0 bases from V and 2 from J, leaving 18 bases between them. The CDR3 extends over 17 amino acids. The CDR3 region is CASSLEPGFPMAYEQYF. Written as DNA, the CDR3 is TGCGCCAGCAGCTTGGAGCCAGGGTTCCCTATGGCCTACGAGCAGTACTTC.

J is TRBJ1-6 and V is TRBV6-1, with D maybe TRBD1 (6 bases). Germline CDR1 reads MNHNS; CDR2 reads SASEGT. This CDR3 contains 15 residues. The V gene lost 3 bases and the J gene lost 8 bases, with 14 bases spanning the gap. CDR3 residues: CASSDVRGQDSPLHF. The CDR3 region has the DNA TGTGCCAGCAGTGATGTCCGGGGGCAAGATTCACCCCTCCACTTT.

The rearrangement uses TRBV19 and TRBJ2-3, with D perhaps assigned TRBD1 or TRBD2 (5 bases each). V lost 0 bases and J lost 14, with 18 bases in between. Germline CDR1 and CDR2: LNHDA and SQIVND (reference sequence). The CDR3 is 14 amino acids. The CDR3 DNA reads as TGTGCCAGTAGTATAGATCCCGGGACCCCACCTGCGTATTTT. This gives the protein CASSIDPGTPPAYF.